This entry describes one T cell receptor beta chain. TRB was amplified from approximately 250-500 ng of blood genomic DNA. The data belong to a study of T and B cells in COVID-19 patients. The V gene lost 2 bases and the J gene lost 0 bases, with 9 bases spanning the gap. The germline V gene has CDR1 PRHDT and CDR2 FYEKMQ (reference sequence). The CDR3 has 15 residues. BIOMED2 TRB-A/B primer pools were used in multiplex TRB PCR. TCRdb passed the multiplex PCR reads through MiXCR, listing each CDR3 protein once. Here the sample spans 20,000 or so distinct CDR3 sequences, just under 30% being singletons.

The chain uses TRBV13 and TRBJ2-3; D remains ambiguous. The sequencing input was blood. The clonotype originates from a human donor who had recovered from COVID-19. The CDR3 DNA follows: TGTGCCAGCAGCTTACTAGGAGCTAGCACAGATACGCAGTATTTT. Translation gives CASSLLGASTDTQYF.